Included here is one T cell receptor beta chain sequence, with context. The antigen remains unidentified. This CDR3 spans 15 amino acids. Germline V gene lookup returns CDR1 SGDLS and CDR2 YYNGEE. Germline trimming cut 2 bases from V and 4 bases from J; bases unmatched to any gene: 9. Methods described previously, with TCR primers listed, were used for bulk TCR libraries. MiXCR was run by TCRdb on the PCR reads, yielding one entry per CDR3 protein. The profile shows over 300,000 distinct CDR3 sequences, 24% of them singletons. This sample is part of a study of molecular identifiers for immune sequencing clone quantification. Overall study context: In replicates, RNA from roughly 20,000 or 100,000 naive CD8 cells was split five ways, four sequenced. Study-level findings and limits: For highly expanded clones, sizes could be underestimated when identical TCR molecules share a barcode.

Naive CD8 T cells were sorted, and the gate applied was CD8+CD4-CCR7+CD45RA+. The chain recombines TRBV9 with TRBJ2-7; TRBD1 matches at 7 bases. The TCR comes from a human donor in good health. Some libraries in this study had Jurkat cell RNA spiked in. The specimen was naive CD8+ T cells from blood, with Jurkat cell RNA spiked in. Subset indicated: FACS-sorted CD8+CD4-CCR7+CD45RA+ naive T cells. As DNA, the CDR3 is TGTGCCAGCAGCGTTACAGGGGCCACCGGGTACGAGCAGTACTTC. Amino acids: CASSVTGATGYEQYF.